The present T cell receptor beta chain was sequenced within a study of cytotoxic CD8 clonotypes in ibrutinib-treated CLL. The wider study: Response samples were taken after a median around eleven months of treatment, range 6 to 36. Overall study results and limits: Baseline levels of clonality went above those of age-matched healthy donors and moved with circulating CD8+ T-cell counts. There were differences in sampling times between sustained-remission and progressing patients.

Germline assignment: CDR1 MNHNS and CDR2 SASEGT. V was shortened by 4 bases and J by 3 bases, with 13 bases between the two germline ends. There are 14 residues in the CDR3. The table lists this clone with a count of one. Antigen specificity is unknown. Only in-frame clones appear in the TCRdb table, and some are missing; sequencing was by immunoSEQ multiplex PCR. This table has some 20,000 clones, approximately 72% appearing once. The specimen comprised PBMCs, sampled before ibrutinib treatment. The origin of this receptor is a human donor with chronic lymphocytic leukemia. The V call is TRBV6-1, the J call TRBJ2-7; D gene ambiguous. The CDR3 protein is CASSAGSALYEQYF. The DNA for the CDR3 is TGTGCCAGCAGTGCCGGGTCAGCCCTCTACGAGCAGTACTTC.